This TCR beta chain is drawn from a study of blood T cell repertoires in COVID-19. The germline V gene has CDR1 SGHTA and CDR2 FQGNSA. Trimming took 5 bases from V and 4 from J; bases not matched to a gene: 9. This CDR3 has 16 residues. Measured with immunoSEQ multiplex PCR; TCRdb has only the in-frame clones, and not every one. This sample has approximately 390,000 clones, with 90% found just once. The receptor's source is a man between 18 and 29 years old with active or convalescent COVID-19. The sequenced material came from peripheral blood. The V gene is TRBV7-2, the J gene TRBJ2-3; 10 positions agree with TRBD2. The CDR3 spells CASSPPLAGDSDTQYF. CDR3 nucleotides: TGTGCCAGCAGCCCGCCTCTAGCGGGGGATTCAGATACGCAGTATTTT.